Listed below are T cell receptor beta chains from one sample, sequenced in a study of response to subunit inactivated influenza vaccine. In TCRdb, the RT-PCR reads were re-called with MiXCR into one record per CDR3 protein. The sample records about 520,000 distinct CDR3 sequences, approximately 7.2% being singletons. Sequencing was performed on PBMCs from blood, taken less than 25 months after vaccination. The receptors here all came from a man aged 50-75 years who received an inactivated influenza vaccine. Both conserved end residues are part of each CDR3. The D gene is left open where the match is weak. The size entry is marked missing in some rows and otherwise reads once, few, many or a size class.

d_call	j_call	v_call	clone_size	cdr3_aa	cdr3_nt
TRBD2	TRBJ2-5	TRBV6-2/TRBV6-3	few	CASSTPLAGGETQYF	TGTGCCAGCAGTACCCCCTTAGCGGGGGGGGAGACCCAGTACTTC
TRBD1	TRBJ1-5	TRBV12-3/TRBV12-4	many	CASREGQGGQPQHF	TGTGCCAGCAGAGAGGGACAGGGAGGGCAGCCCCAGCATTTT
NA	TRBJ1-6	TRBV7-2	many	CASSLGRTTSPLHF	TGTGCCAGCAGCTTAGGCCGGACAACCTCACCCCTCCACTTT
TRBD2	TRBJ2-5	TRBV6-2/TRBV6-3	many	CASNSGREGRYRETQYF	TGTGCCAGCAACTCGGGCCGGGAGGGCCGGTACCGAGAGACCCAGTACTTC
NA	TRBJ2-3	TRBV6-5	NA	CASSYSIEGTATDTQYF	TGTGCCAGCAGTTACTCGATAGAGGGGACGGCCACAGATACGCAGTATTTT
NA	TRBJ1-4	TRBV9	few	CASSVSGNNEKLFF	TGTGCCAGCAGCGTTTCAGGGAATAATGAAAAACTGTTTTTT
NA	TRBJ2-3	TRBV5-6	many	CASSLTSTDTQYF	TGTGCCAGCAGCCTGACTAGCACAGATACGCAGTATTTT
NA	TRBJ1-2	TRBV28	few	CASSSALGGDNYGYTF	TGTGCCAGCAGTTCCGCCTTGGGCGGCGATAACTATGGCTACACCTTC
NA	TRBJ1-2	TRBV10-3	NA	CAISELGLGYTF	TGTGCCATCAGTGAACTGGGACTTGGCTACACCTTC
NA	TRBJ2-1	TRBV12-3/TRBV12-4	many	CASSLGGIFNEQFF	TGTGCCAGCAGTTTAGGCGGGATATTCAATGAGCAGTTCTTC
TRBD1	TRBJ2-5	TRBV24-1	NA	CAASPSTGQGRQTQYF	TGTGCCGCCAGCCCGTCTACGGGACAGGGCAGACAGACCCAGTACTTC
NA	TRBJ2-5	TRBV12-3/TRBV12-4	NA	CASSRGTLGTQYF	TGTGCCAGCAGTCGGGGGACCCTGGGGACCCAGTACTTC
NA	TRBJ2-1	TRBV5-6	many	CASSLVEGSYNEQFF	TGTGCCAGCAGCTTGGTGGAGGGCTCCTACAATGAGCAGTTCTTC
NA	TRBJ2-7	TRBV28	NA	CASSLIQRRDKNEQYF	TGTGCCAGCAGTTTAATCCAAAGGCGGGACAAGAACGAGCAGTACTTC
TRBD1	TRBJ2-6	TRBV6-7	few	CASSFTGTGVQTGANVLTF	TGTGCCAGCAGTTTCACCGGGACAGGGGTTCAAACTGGGGCCAACGTCCTGACTTTC
TRBD2	TRBJ2-1	TRBV6-5	NA	CASSSGRAYNEQFF	TGTGCCAGCAGTTCAGGGAGGGCCTACAATGAGCAGTTCTTC
NA	TRBJ2-1	TRBV10-1	NA	CASSGPGRSNNEQFF	TGCGCCAGCAGTGGTCCGGGACGTAGTAACAATGAGCAGTTCTTC
NA	TRBJ1-1	TRBV10-3	few	CAISEIGGDTEAFF	TGTGCCATCAGTGAGATCGGGGGGGACACTGAAGCTTTCTTT
NA	TRBJ2-1	TRBV7-2	few	CASSIQDGYNEQFF	TGTGCCAGCAGCATACAGGACGGGTACAATGAGCAGTTCTTC
NA	TRBJ1-2	TRBV7-9	few	CASSYLGRTSNYGYTF	TGTGCCAGCAGCTACCTCGGACGGACTTCTAACTATGGCTACACCTTC
NA	TRBJ2-1	TRBV12-3/TRBV12-4	many	CASSLGRGRAYNEQFF	TGTGCCAGCAGTTTAGGGCGGGGGCGTGCCTACAATGAGCAGTTCTTC
TRBD2	TRBJ2-1	TRBV7-9	many	CASSLPGLGKEQFF	TGTGCCAGCAGCTTACCGGGACTAGGAAAGGAGCAGTTCTTC
TRBD2	TRBJ2-1	TRBV27	NA	CASSLGQGATSGKSYNEQFF	TGTGCCAGCAGTTTGGGCCAGGGGGCGACTAGCGGGAAATCCTACAATGAGCAGTTCTTC
NA	TRBJ2-5	TRBV2	few	CASITSRYQETQYF	TGTGCCAGCATAACAAGCCGGTACCAAGAGACCCAGTACTTC
NA	TRBJ2-3	TRBV3-1	NA	CASSQIPSTDTQYF	TGTGCCAGCAGCCAAATACCAAGCACAGATACGCAGTATTTT
NA	TRBJ1-1	TRBV28	many	CASSLVSGNTEAFF	TGTGCCAGCAGTTTAGTCAGCGGGAACACTGAAGCTTTCTTT
TRBD1	TRBJ2-5	TRBV19	NA	CASSARDRQETQYF	TGTGCCAGTAGTGCCCGGGACAGACAAGAGACCCAGTACTTC
NA	TRBJ1-1	TRBV5-1	NA	CASSPGARVDTEAFF	TGCGCCAGCAGTCCTGGGGCACGGGTTGACACTGAAGCTTTCTTT
NA	TRBJ1-5	TRBV7-8	NA	CASSFEGEGMYQPQHF	TGTGCCAGCAGCTTCGAAGGAGAGGGAATGTATCAGCCCCAGCATTTT
NA	TRBJ2-1	TRBV29-1	few	CSHPGLNEQFF	TGCAGCCACCCCGGCCTAAATGAGCAGTTCTTC
NA	TRBJ2-5	TRBV5-1	few	CASSSLGLTTETQYF	TGCGCCAGCAGCTCATTAGGACTTACGACCGAGACCCAGTACTTC
NA	TRBJ2-1	TRBV6-1	few	CASYGPGLPGGNEQFF	TGTGCCAGCTATGGACCCGGACTACCAGGGGGCAATGAGCAGTTCTTC
TRBD1	TRBJ2-4	TRBV19	NA	CAREGQGDFHIQYF	TGTGCCCGTGAGGGACAGGGTGATTTTCACATTCAGTACTTC
NA	TRBJ2-6	TRBV27	many	CASSLVAVPYGANVLTF	TGTGCCAGCAGTTTGGTGGCGGTCCCATATGGGGCCAACGTCCTGACTTTC
NA	TRBJ2-7	TRBV12-3/TRBV12-4	few	CASKQMGGYEQYF	TGTGCCAGCAAACAAATGGGGGGCTACGAGCAGTACTTC
NA	TRBJ2-2	TRBV4-1	NA	CASSQRQGGNTGELFF	TGCGCCAGCAGCCAAAGGCAGGGGGGAAACACCGGGGAGCTGTTTTTT
TRBD2	TRBJ2-1	TRBV6-2/TRBV6-3	many	CASSPAGGGYNEQFF	TGTGCCAGCAGTCCCGCCGGGGGGGGCTATAATGAGCAGTTCTTC
NA	TRBJ1-5	TRBV3-1	NA	CASSQDKFSETGNQPQHF	TGTGCCAGCAGCCAAGATAAGTTTTCCGAGACGGGGAATCAGCCCCAGCATTTT
NA	TRBJ2-5	TRBV7-8	many	CASSRTRHQIQETQYF	TGTGCCAGCAGCCGAACCCGACACCAGATTCAAGAGACCCAGTACTTC
TRBD2	TRBJ2-3	TRBV5-1	many	CASSLDGTSGRGTRTDTQYF	TGCGCCAGCAGCTTGGATGGGACTAGCGGGAGAGGGACTCGCACAGATACGCAGTATTTT
NA	TRBJ2-1	TRBV5-1	few	CASSSGGQGPLNEQFF	TGCGCCAGCAGCTCAGGTGGGCAGGGACCCCTCAATGAGCAGTTCTTC
NA	TRBJ2-2	TRBV7-2	NA	CASKGGAIAGELFF	TGTGCCAGCAAGGGGGGCGCTATCGCCGGGGAGCTGTTTTTT
NA	TRBJ2-3	TRBV10-3	NA	CAISESILDTQYF	TGTGCCATCAGTGAGTCGATTTTGGATACGCAGTATTTT
TRBD1	TRBJ2-7	TRBV7-4	NA	CASSRHRDRGHEQYF	TGTGCCAGCAGCAGACACCGGGACAGGGGCCACGAGCAGTACTTC
TRBD1	TRBJ1-2	TRBV15	NA	CATSTLTGDGYTF	TGTGCCACCAGCACCCTCACAGGGGACGGCTACACCTTC
NA	TRBJ2-1	TRBV24-1	few	CATRGGGSYNEQFF	TGTGCCACCAGGGGAGGGGGCTCCTACAATGAGCAGTTCTTC
NA	TRBJ2-1	TRBV4-2	many	CASSQGAPYNEQFF	TGTGCCAGCAGCCAAGGTGCCCCATACAATGAGCAGTTCTTC
NA	TRBJ2-5	TRBV7-2	many	CASSFPGAQETQYF	TGTGCCAGCAGCTTTCCGGGAGCCCAAGAGACCCAGTACTTC
TRBD1	TRBJ2-7	TRBV29-1	NA	CSVAGTGYSYEQYF	TGCAGCGTTGCCGGGACAGGGTATTCCTACGAGCAGTACTTC
NA	TRBJ1-4	TRBV4-3	few	CASSQSSWGETNEKLFF	TGCGCCAGCAGCCAATCATCATGGGGGGAAACTAATGAAAAACTGTTTTTT
NA	TRBJ1-4	TRBV6-5	many	CASSQNEKLFF	TGTGCCAGCAGCCAAAATGAAAAACTGTTTTTT
NA	TRBJ2-3	TRBV5-6	NA	CASSLAGIAPTDTQYF	TGTGCCAGCAGCTTGGCCGGGATAGCCCCCACGGATACGCAGTATTTT
TRBD1	TRBJ1-3	TRBV6-5	few	CASSYSGQLLSGNTIYF	TGTGCCAGCAGTTACTCGGGACAGCTACTCTCTGGAAACACCATATATTTT
NA	TRBJ2-3	TRBV5-5	NA	CASSAVVGVSTDTQYF	TGTGCCAGCAGCGCAGTTGTGGGAGTCTCGACAGATACGCAGTATTTT
NA	TRBJ2-3	TRBV6-5	many	CASSYSVGGSTDTQYF	TGTGCCAGCAGTTACTCGGTGGGAGGTAGCACAGATACGCAGTATTTT